One sample yielded the 20 T cell receptor beta chains listed below, sequenced in a study of T cell responses to AZD1222 COVID-19 vaccine. The assay was immunoSEQ multiplex PCR, and TCRdb's table has in-frame clones only and misses some. The sample includes fewer than 200,000 clones, 75% to 90% seen only once; the top ten take under 6.5%. Source: peripheral blood, taken on day 0 of AZD1222 vaccination. The receptors were gathered from an adult in good health.

The chain is built from TRBV7-3 and TRBJ2-3, with 11 nucleotides matching TRBD2. V shed 5 bases, J shed 5 bases, and the junction held 6 bases outside the gene matches. Germline V gene data show CDR1 as SGHTA and CDR2 as FQGTGA. The CDR3 consists of 15 residues. The CDR3 is CASSLSGRAEDTQYF. The DNA of the CDR3 is TGTGCCAGCAGCCTTAGCGGGAGGGCCGAAGATACGCAGTATTTT.

V usage is TRBV28 and J usage is TRBJ1-1; D remains unclear. This CDR3 comprises 18 residues. Germline V gives CDR1 MDHEN, CDR2 SYDVKM. The V end was cut by 3 bases, the J end by 0 bases, with 20 bases between. The CDR3 DNA sequence: TGTGCCAGCAGTTTCGGACCGTGGGCGAGGGCAGTGAACACTGAAGCTTTCTTT. Translated: CASSFGPWARAVNTEAFF.

The chain is built from TRBV10-3 and TRBJ2-5; D not resolved. Germline V gives CDR1 ENHRY, CDR2 SYGVKD. CDR3 length equals 11 residues. V gave up 0 bases and J gave up 10 bases, with 6 bases separating them. CDR3 sequence: CAISESSVQYF. The CDR3 coding sequence is TGTGCCATCAGTGAGTCATCTGTCCAGTACTTC.

The V and J genes are TRBV10-3 and TRBJ1-5; unclear D gene. The CDR3 totals 12 residues. V was clipped by 3 bases and J by 9 bases, with 9 bases between them. CDR1 ENHRY and CDR2 SYGVKD come from the germline V gene. The CDR3 sequence is CAISDPRGPQHF. CDR3 nucleotide sequence: TGTGCCATCAGTGACCCTCGGGGGCCCCAGCATTTT.

The rearrangement joins TRBV5-4 to TRBJ2-3, with TRBD2 identical over 9 bases. In germline, CDR1 is SGHNT, CDR2 YYREEE (reference sequence). The CDR3 has 16 residues. V lost 2 bases to trimming and J lost 4 bases; unmatched junction nucleotides: 8. This CDR3 reads CASSLAGTSRADTQYF. The CDR3 DNA reads TGTGCCAGCAGCTTAGCCGGGACTAGCAGGGCAGATACGCAGTATTTT. Filled out from reference TRBV5-4 and TRBJ2-3, the complete variable domain reads ETGVTQSPTHLIKTRGQQVTLRCSSQSGHNTVSWYQQALGQGPQFIFQYYREEENGRGNFPPRFSGLQFPNYSSELNVNALELDDSALYLCASSLAGTSRADTQYFGPGTRLTVL.

The chain couples TRBV6-2 or TRBV6-3 to TRBJ1-5, with a tentative D call TRBD1 (5 bases). Per the germline V gene, CDR1 is MNHEY and CDR2 is SVGEGT. The ends were cut back, 0 bases at V and 1 base at J, with 10 bases in the middle. The CDR3 length is 16 residues. CDR3 residues: CASSYSGALSNQPQHF. The CDR3 nucleotides are TGTGCCAGCAGTTACTCTGGGGCCTTGAGCAATCAGCCCCAGCATTTT.

The chain has TRBV5-4 and TRBJ2-7; TRBD1 aligns across 11 bases. Per the germline V gene, CDR1 is SGHNT and CDR2 is YYREEE (reference sequence). This CDR3 region has 16 residues. V shed 0 bases, J shed 6 bases, and the junction held 8 bases outside the gene matches. The CDR3 sequence: CASSLGDRGFSGEQYF. The DNA of the CDR3 is TGTGCCAGCAGCTTGGGGGACAGGGGGTTCTCGGGCGAGCAGTACTTC.

This sequence joins TRBV18 and TRBJ1-1; 8 nucleotides match TRBD1. The CDR3 spans 12 residues. Germline V gene sequence: CDR1 KGHSH, CDR2 LQKENI. After removal of 6 bases from V and 11 bases from J, the junction contained 8 bases not matched to a gene. For the CDR3, the DNA is TGTGCCAGCTCTGGACAGGGTCAAGGGGCTTTCTTT. Its protein product is CASSGQGQGAFF. Full variable domain (outside the CDR3, taken from reference TRBV18 and TRBJ1-1): NAGVMQNPRHLVRRRGQEARLRCSPMKGHSHVYWYRQLPEEGLKFMVYLQKENIIDESGMPKERFSAEFPKEGPSILRIQQVVRGDSAAYFCASSGQGQGAFFGQGTRLTVV.

V is TRBV6-5 and J is TRBJ2-7; 7 bases map to TRBD1. Losses at the gene ends were 6 bases for V and 5 bases for J; bases not matched to a gene: 10. CDR1 is MNHEY and CDR2 is SVGAGI in the germline V gene. The CDR3 extends over 14 amino acids. The CDR3 is CASRRGQKPDEQYF. The CDR3 nucleotides are TGTGCCAGCAGGAGGGGACAGAAGCCTGACGAGCAGTACTTC.

This rearrangement joins TRBV3-1 (or the pseudogene TRBV3-2) to TRBJ1-6; D unclear. The V gene's germline CDR1 is LGHDT and CDR2 YNNKEL (reference sequence). The V gene lost 0 bases and the J gene lost 9 bases, with 9 bases spanning the gap. CDR3 length equals 14 residues. The CDR3 region is CASSQEGLFSPLHF. CDR3 nucleotides: TGTGCCAGCAGCCAAGAAGGGTTATTTTCACCCCTCCACTTT.

There are a few counts of this clone. This rearrangement joins TRBV10-2 to TRBJ1-6; D uncertain. The V and J ends lost 2 bases and 9 bases respectively, with 11 bases between them. The CDR3 is 14 residues long. The germline CDR1 and CDR2 sequences are WSHSY and SAAADI. CDR3 amino acids: CASSETLLGSPLHF. In nucleotides, the CDR3 is TGCGCCAGCAGTGAGACCTTACTCGGTTCACCCCTCCACTTT.

In the case of this clone: Other DNA sequences in this sample translate to the same CDR3. This chain joins TRBV18 and TRBJ1-5; D perhaps matches TRBD1 (6 bases). The length of the CDR3 is 13 residues. V was trimmed by 6 bases and J by 5 bases, leaving 11 bases between them. The germline V gene encodes CDR1 KGHSH and CDR2 LQKENI. This CDR3 reads CASSTGRDQPQHF. CDR3 coding DNA: TGTGCCAGCTCTACAGGGCGAGATCAGCCCCAGCATTTT.

The CDR3 loop reads CASSLGASGGFAYEQYF. In DNA, the CDR3 is TGTGCCAGCAGCTTAGGGGCTAGCGGGGGGTTCGCCTACGAGCAGTACTTC. The chain is built from TRBV7-9 and TRBJ2-7; 11 nucleotides line up with TRBD2. This CDR3 comprises 17 residues. J lost 2 bases, V lost 1 base, and 7 bases had no gene match. Germline V gives CDR1 SEHNR, CDR2 FQNEAQ (reference sequence). Complete variable domain (other parts from reference TRBV7-9 and TRBJ2-7): DTGVSQNPRHKITKRGQNVTFRCDPISEHNRLYWYRQTLGQGPEFLTYFQNEAQLEKSRLLSDRFSAERPKGSFSTLEIQRTEQGDSAMYLCASSLGASGGFAYEQYFGPGTRLTVT.

The chain combines TRBV28 with TRBJ1-3; possibly TRBD1 for D (5 bases). Germline CDR1 is MDHEN and CDR2 is SYDVKM. There are 14 residues in the CDR3. V lost 3 bases, J lost 2 bases, and 8 bases lay in between. The CDR3 nucleotides are TGTGCCAGCAGTTTCCTCAGGGCTGGAAACACCATATATTTT. As protein: CASSFLRAGNTIYF.

V and J are TRBV5-1 and TRBJ2-3, with TRBD1 as a possible D gene (5 bases). The V end lost 4 bases, the J end lost 4 bases, and 16 bases lay between the germline ends. The CDR3 has 15 residues. In germline, CDR1 is SGHRS, CDR2 YFSETQ. CDR3: CASSPRVLSSDTQYF. The CDR3 bases are TGCGCCAGCAGCCCCAGGGTGTTAAGCTCAGATACGCAGTATTTT.

The rearrangement links TRBV28 to TRBJ1-5, with TRBD1 identical over 7 bases. In germline, CDR1 is MDHEN, CDR2 SYDVKM. The CDR3 is 15 residues long. V dropped 6 bases and J dropped 5; count of bases not matched to a gene: 10. Here the CDR3 reads CASSSGTVVYQPQHF. CDR3 DNA sequence: TGTGCCAGCAGCTCCGGGACAGTAGTATATCAGCCCCAGCATTTT.

The chain links TRBV19 to TRBJ1-3, with D unresolved. The CDR3 covers 15 residues. V was pared by 10 bases and J by 0 bases, with 16 bases between. The germline V gene encodes CDR1 LNHDA and CDR2 SQIVND (reference sequence). CDR3: CATQSREGSGNTIYF. DNA of the CDR3: TGTGCCACTCAATCTCGAGAGGGCTCTGGAAACACCATATATTTT.

V usage is TRBV25-1 and J usage is TRBJ1-6, with D uncertain. The V gene lost 7 bases and the J gene lost 2 bases, with 12 bases spanning the gap. This CDR3 region has 15 residues. Germline V gene sequence: CDR1 MGHDK, CDR2 SYGVNS. CDR3 nucleotides: TGTGCCAGCAAATCCTCCGTGGCCTATAATTCACCCCTCCACTTT. Encoded protein: CASKSSVAYNSPLHF.

This chain uses TRBV3-1 (or the pseudogene TRBV3-2) with TRBJ1-5, with D possibly TRBD1 on 5 matching bases. The CDR3 runs 13 residues. V gave up 5 bases and J gave up 7 bases, with 12 bases separating them. CDR1 is LGHDT, CDR2 YNNKEL, per germline (reference sequence). The CDR3 protein is CASSNTGRQPQHF. The CDR3 bases are TGTGCCAGCAGCAACACGGGGCGGCAGCCCCAGCATTTT.

The chain combines TRBV7-2 with TRBJ2-7, with TRBD2 matching 10 bases. This CDR3 has 15 residues. Trimming cost V 7 bases and J 2 bases; bases outside gene matches: 8. Germline V gene sequence: CDR1 SGHTA, CDR2 FQGNSA. The CDR3 protein is CASTLWTSGAYEQYF. The CDR3 region has the DNA TGTGCCAGCACCCTGTGGACTAGCGGCGCCTACGAGCAGTACTTC. The full variable domain, in which reference TRBV7-2 and TRBJ2-7 provide the parts outside the CDR3, is GAGVSQSPSNKVTEKGKDVELRCDPISGHTALYWYRQSLGQGLEFLIYFQGNSAPDKSGLPSDRFSAERTGGSVSTLTIQRTQQEDSAVYLCASTLWTSGAYEQYFGPGTRLTVT.